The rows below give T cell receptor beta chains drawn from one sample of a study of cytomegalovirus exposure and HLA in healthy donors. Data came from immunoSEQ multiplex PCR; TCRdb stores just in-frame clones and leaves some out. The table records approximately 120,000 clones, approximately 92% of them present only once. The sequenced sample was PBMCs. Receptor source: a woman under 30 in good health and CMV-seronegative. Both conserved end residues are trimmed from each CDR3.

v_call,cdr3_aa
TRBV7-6,ASSTYIGGGYT
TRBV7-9,ASTLTRGPDTQY
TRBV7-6,ASSLGGDSHSNQPQH
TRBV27,ASSTTTGHPSYNEQF
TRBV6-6,ASSYSTGGGQPQH
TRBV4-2,ASSQDIVRGQETQY
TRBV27,ASSRDRGIPNYGYT
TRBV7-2,ASSPRTGGVYNEQF
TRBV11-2,ASSLVPDYGYT
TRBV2,ASTIPGQAMEAF
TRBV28,ASRGRSFTDTQY
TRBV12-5,ASGPDRGTQY
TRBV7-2,ASSPYPDRVSSPLH
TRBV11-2,ASSLVGGRNTIY
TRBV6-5,ASSPRMQEQPQH
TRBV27,ASSFEAGGPYEQY
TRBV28,ASSDGKLGYPGELF
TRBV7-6,ASSLYPSGILTYNEQF
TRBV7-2,ASSDRIYEQY
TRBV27,ASSPGAGANVLT
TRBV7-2,ASSLGTSGSNEQY
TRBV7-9,ASSFFRTSGRDQTYEQY
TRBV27,ASSLRQGDTGELF